This T cell receptor (beta chain) came from a study of T cell changes during pregnancy in multiple sclerosis. TCRdb's table, derived via immunoSEQ multiplex PCR, lists solely in-frame clones and lacks some. Here the sample spans approximately 84,000 clones, approximately 95% being singletons. Trimming removed 2 bases at V and 4 bases at J, with 5 bases between. Germline CDR1 and CDR2: MDHEN and SYDVKM. CDR3 length equals 12 residues. Sequences were derived from peripheral blood, sampled in the second trimester of pregnancy. This chain links TRBV28 with TRBJ1-2; D is undetermined. The sequence was obtained from a female donor in good health, enrolled as a control in a pregnancy study. The CDR3, as DNA: TGTGCCAGCAGTTTAAGCGGCTATGGCTACACCTTC. Translation: CASSLSGYGYTF.